The present entry profiles one T cell receptor (beta chain) with its context. Its antigen is unidentified. Sequencing used immunoSEQ multiplex PCR; TCRdb keeps in-frame clones, though not all of them. This table holds 61,000 or so clones, less than 90% found once. The sample originates from a study of OX40 agonist ivuxolimab in advanced cancers. As for the study in general: Ivuxolimab was delivered to patients intravenously every 2 weeks at doses spanning 0.01 to 10 mg/kg.

Study-level results: CD8+ T cells (on average) carried more expanded clones than CD4+ T cells.

The CDR3 totals 14 residues. Losses at the gene ends were 0 bases for V and 7 bases for J; bases not matched to a gene: 3. In germline, CDR1 is LNHDA, CDR2 SQIVND (reference sequence). The gene calls are TRBV19 and TRBJ1-5; 7 nucleotides line up with TRBD1. The clonotype originates from an adult with an advanced solid tumor such as melanoma, head and neck, liver or kidney cancer. Sequenced material: CD4+ or CD8+ T cells sorted from blood, taken in a trial of the OX40 agonist ivuxolimab. CDR3 bases: TGTGCCAGTAGTATAGACGGACAGGCCCAGCCCCAGCATTTT. Translated, it gives CASSIDGQAQPQHF.